Listed below are T cell receptor beta chains from one sample, sequenced in a study of blood T cells in healthy people across ages. Using its own MiXCR run on the 5' RACE reads, TCRdb lists one record per CDR3 protein. The sample has roughly 1,100,000 distinct CDR3 sequences; approximately 26% are singletons. These data also featured in a second study, about T cells of mothers and their children.

Material for sequencing was blood. The receptors were gathered from a girl aged 2-10 years in good health. CDR3s include the opening cysteine and the closing phenylalanine or tryptophan. The D gene is left open where the match is weak. For some rows the clone size is stated as once, few or many, or as a class when expanded; others skip it.

cdr3_nt	cdr3_aa	v_call	clone_size	j_call	d_call
TGTGCCACCAGTGATTCAGCCGGGACCGCGAACCAAGAGACCCAGTACTTC	CATSDSAGTANQETQYF	TRBV24-1	NA	TRBJ2-5	NA
TGTGCCAGCAGCCGCGACAGGGCACGAGAAAAACTGTTTTTT	CASSRDRAREKLFF	TRBV12-3/TRBV12-4	few	TRBJ1-4	TRBD1
TGTGCCAGCAGCCCCGTGGGCGGGATAAACTACAATGAGCAGTTCTTC	CASSPVGGINYNEQFF	TRBV7-9	NA	TRBJ2-1	NA
TGTGCCAGCTCCCAAAACGAGGGGCGCTTAAGCATTCAGTACTTC	CASSQNEGRLSIQYF	TRBV18	NA	TRBJ2-4	NA
TGTGCCAGCGGCCACATCGGGTACGAGCAGTACTTC	CASGHIGYEQYF	TRBV3-1	NA	TRBJ2-7	NA
TGTGCCATCAGTGAGGAGCTGGGACAGGGGGAACAGTACTTC	CAISEELGQGEQYF	TRBV10-3	few	TRBJ2-7	TRBD1
TGCAGTGCTAGAGATCCCGGGGACTCACAATACAATGAGCAGTTCTTC	CSARDPGDSQYNEQFF	TRBV20-1	NA	TRBJ2-1	NA
TGCAGTGCCCACGACAGGTCCAAATTAAGCAATCAGCCCCAGCATTTT	CSAHDRSKLSNQPQHF	TRBV20-1	NA	TRBJ1-5	NA
TGTGCCAGCAGTTTACGACTAGTATCCTACGAGCAGTACTTC	CASSLRLVSYEQYF	TRBV28	few	TRBJ2-7	NA
TGTGCCAGCAGTTTAGGAGTTGTCTCTAGCGGGGCCTATGAGCAGTTCTTC	CASSLGVVSSGAYEQFF	TRBV28	few	TRBJ2-1	TRBD2
TGTGCCATCAGTGAGTCGGGAGGGCTATCATACTACGAGCAGTACTTC	CAISESGGLSYYEQYF	TRBV10-3	NA	TRBJ2-7	TRBD2
TGTGCCAGCAGCGTAGAAGGGACAGGACAAGAGACCCAGTACTTC	CASSVEGTGQETQYF	TRBV9	few	TRBJ2-5	TRBD1
TGCAGCGCCGAAGGACAGATGAACACTGAAGCTTTCTTT	CSAEGQMNTEAFF	TRBV29-1	few	TRBJ1-1	NA
TGTGCCAGCAGCTTAGTTGGCGGGTCCCCTAATGAAAAACTGTTTTTT	CASSLVGGSPNEKLFF	TRBV11-2	NA	TRBJ1-4	NA
TGTGCTAGTGGTTTGTTAAACAGGGGGATCCTCTATAGCAATCAGCCCCAGCATTTT	CASGLLNRGILYSNQPQHF	TRBV12-5	NA	TRBJ1-5	TRBD1
TGTGCCAGCAGGTCCGCTTCAACCTACGAGCAGTACTTC	CASRSASTYEQYF	TRBV12-3/TRBV12-4	NA	TRBJ2-7	NA
TGTGCCAGCAGTTCGGGGGGACAGGGGGTAGACGAGCAGTACTTC	CASSSGGQGVDEQYF	TRBV28	few	TRBJ2-7	TRBD1
TGCAGTGCTAGAGTTTTGGACAGGGCTGAAGCTTTCTTT	CSARVLDRAEAFF	TRBV20-1	NA	TRBJ1-1	TRBD1
TGTGCCAGCAGCCTCCTAGCGGGAGGGCTAAACAATGAGCAGTTCTTC	CASSLLAGGLNNEQFF	TRBV12-3/TRBV12-4	NA	TRBJ2-1	TRBD2
TGCAGCATTCGGACAAATACAGATACGCAGTATTTT	CSIRTNTDTQYF	TRBV29-1	few	TRBJ2-3	NA
TGTGCCAGCCTGCTCGACAGGACCGAAAAACTGTTTTTT	CASLLDRTEKLFF	TRBV2	NA	TRBJ1-4	NA
TGTGCCACCAGTGATTTGTCCAGCGGGAGTGGCACAGATACGCAGTATTTT	CATSDLSSGSGTDTQYF	TRBV24-1	NA	TRBJ2-3	TRBD2
TGTACCAGCAGTGATTCCGGCATAGGGACTAATGAAAAACTGTTTTTT	CTSSDSGIGTNEKLFF	TRBV25-1	NA	TRBJ1-4	NA
TGTGCCAGCAGCCATGACAGGTTTTCGGAGACCCAGTACTTC	CASSHDRFSETQYF	TRBV3-1	NA	TRBJ2-5	NA
TGTGCCAGCAGCTTAGAAACGGGTGGCAAAGCTTTCTTT	CASSLETGGKAFF	TRBV7-2	NA	TRBJ1-1	NA
TGCGCCAGCAGCCCTAAGCGGGGATCATCCTACAATGAGCAGTTCTTC	CASSPKRGSSYNEQFF	TRBV5-1	NA	TRBJ2-1	TRBD2
TGCGCAGCCTCTGCCCTGTATGGTGGGAGCCTTCGAAATGAGCAGTTCTTC	CAASALYGGSLRNEQFF	TRBV20-1	NA	TRBJ2-1	NA
TGTGCCAGCAGCTTAGGGCCGACAGGTCTATCCAACACTGAAGCTTTCTTT	CASSLGPTGLSNTEAFF	TRBV7-9	NA	TRBJ1-1	NA
TGTGCCAGCAGCCTCCCAGGGGCGGGGGAGCAGTACTTC	CASSLPGAGEQYF	TRBV2	NA	TRBJ2-7	NA
TGCAGCGTTGTTGGTTTCCCAACCTACGAGCAGTACTTC	CSVVGFPTYEQYF	TRBV29-1	NA	TRBJ2-7	NA
TGTGCCAGCAGTTACCAACAGGGGGTTGAAGATGAAAAACTGTTTTTT	CASSYQQGVEDEKLFF	TRBV6-5	few	TRBJ1-4	TRBD1
TGCAGTGCTAGTCCCGGTGGGACAGGATCGAATGGCTACACCTTC	CSASPGGTGSNGYTF	TRBV20-1	NA	TRBJ1-2	TRBD1
TGCGCCAGCAGCATCGGGACAATTCCAGATACGCAGTATTTT	CASSIGTIPDTQYF	TRBV5-1	NA	TRBJ2-3	NA
TGTGCCAGCAGCTTGGGAACGCTAACCCCCTACGAGCAGTACTTC	CASSLGTLTPYEQYF	TRBV5-5	NA	TRBJ2-7	NA
TGTGCCATCGGGGGGGGCGGGACAGGTCCTTCCTACGAGCAGTACTTC	CAIGGGGTGPSYEQYF	TRBV10-3	NA	TRBJ2-7	NA
TGTGCCAGCACCCAAGACAAGAACACTGAAGCTTTCTTT	CASTQDKNTEAFF	TRBV12-3/TRBV12-4	few	TRBJ1-1	NA
TGCAGTGCTGATACAGGGGCAGCAATCTGGGAGACCCAGTACTTC	CSADTGAAIWETQYF	TRBV20-1	NA	TRBJ2-5	TRBD1
TGTGCCAGCAACGTAGGTCACGGTCTCCCATTTAACTATGGCTACACCTTC	CASNVGHGLPFNYGYTF	TRBV28	few	TRBJ1-2	NA
TGCGCCAGCAGCCAAGAAGTTCAAGGCCAGCCCAACTTC	CASSQEVQGQPNF	TRBV4-3	few	TRBJ2-5	NA
TGTGCCAGCAGCTTAACTGGGGGGCGGTCTGCGGAGCAGTTCTTC	CASSLTGGRSAEQFF	TRBV7-3	few	TRBJ2-1	NA
TGCGCCAGCAGCTTGGTCTCTGACAGGGGTTACCAAGAGACCCAGTACTTC	CASSLVSDRGYQETQYF	TRBV5-1	NA	TRBJ2-5	TRBD1
TGTGCCAGCAGCCGATTAGCTTCGGACAGCCCACTCACCGGGGAGCTGTTTTTT	CASSRLASDSPLTGELFF	TRBV3-1	few	TRBJ2-2	NA
TGTGCCAGCGGGAGTTGGACTGAAGCTTTCTTT	CASGSWTEAFF	TRBV12-3/TRBV12-4	NA	TRBJ1-1	NA
TGTGCCAGCTCACCGACCAGGCCTAATGAAAAACTGTTTTTT	CASSPTRPNEKLFF	TRBV18	NA	TRBJ1-4	NA
TGCAGTGCTGTCGTCGGGGACTATGGCTACACCTTC	CSAVVGDYGYTF	TRBV20-1	NA	TRBJ1-2	NA
TGCAGCGTTGAGGAATCAGAGGGTGAGCAGTTCTTC	CSVEESEGEQFF	TRBV29-1	few	TRBJ2-1	NA
TGTGCCAGTAGTTATACGCAGGAGAACACTGAAGCTTTCTTT	CASSYTQENTEAFF	TRBV19	few	TRBJ1-1	NA
TGTGCCACCACGAAGTTAGAGACCCAGTACTTC	CATTKLETQYF	TRBV2	NA	TRBJ2-5	NA
TGCAGCGTTGAATTGACAGGTGCGAGGGCCTACAATGAGCAGTTCTTC	CSVELTGARAYNEQFF	TRBV29-1	NA	TRBJ2-1	NA
TGCGCCAGCAGCCAGGACAGGGGAGCCGGAGAGACCCAGTACTTC	CASSQDRGAGETQYF	TRBV4-1	few	TRBJ2-5	TRBD1